This T cell receptor (beta chain) was documented in a study of graft-versus-host responses after intestinal transplantation. Between the trimmed V and J ends, which lost 2 bases and 8 bases, there was a span of 20 bases. CDR3 size: 16 residues. Germline assignment: CDR1 SGDLS and CDR2 YYNGEE. The table came from immunoSEQ multiplex PCR; TCRdb's copy has only in-frame clones and leaves some out. The sample includes 20,000 to 30,000 clones, approximately 87% seen only once; the top ten take more than 0.95%. The chain uses TRBV9 and TRBJ1-5; tentative D call: TRBD1 (5 bases). The sample was PBMCs, taken about 27 days after intestinal transplant. The clonotype comes from a human patient who received an intestinal transplant, so some T cells may come from the graft donor. In DNA, the CDR3 is TGTGCCAGCAGCGTGGGCCCCCCGGGGGTGGGGGAGCCCCAGCATTTT. Amino acids: CASSVGPPGVGEPQHF.